The following is a T cell receptor (beta chain) sequence with its context. V lost 0 bases, J lost 5 bases, and 8 bases lay in between. In germline, CDR1 is LGHDT, CDR2 YNNKEL (reference sequence). The CDR3 totals 14 residues. The authors sequenced TCR beta from blood CD8+ and CD4+ T cells. This record comes from a study of CD8 T cells in Susac syndrome. In the study overall: Eight of the sequenced Susac syndrome patients were in remission, and more than 5 had active disease.

Random hexamers were used to reverse transcribe an amount of roughly 0.45 to 1 ug RNA. TCRdb reanalysed the immunoSEQ multiplex PCR reads using MiXCR and keeps one entry per CDR3 protein. This sample has under 110,000 distinct CDR3 sequences; around 94% occur once, and the top ten carry over 0.35%. The sample taken for sequencing was CD8+ T cells from PBMCs. J is TRBJ2-1 and V is TRBV3-1, with D unresolved. The sequence was obtained from a human donor with Susac syndrome. CDR3 sequence (DNA): TGTGCCAGCAGCCAAGATTGGACGAACAATGAGCAGTTCTTC. Its translation: CASSQDWTNNEQFF.